A selection of T cell receptor beta chains follows, all from one sample in a study of blood T cell repertoires in COVID-19. The method was immunoSEQ multiplex PCR; TCRdb's version includes in-frame clones alone and lacks a portion of them. Here the sample spans fewer than 300,000 clones, over 70% being singletons. Sample: peripheral blood. The receptors originated from a woman aged 80 or older with acute or convalescent COVID-19. Both conserved end residues are part of each CDR3. The D gene is left open where the match is weak. Rows give clone size only sometimes, using once, few, many, or a class for an expanded clone.

cdr3_nt cdr3_aa d_call clone_size v_call cdr3_length j_call
TGTGCCAGCAGCTTACAGGGTGGCTCTGGAAACACCATATATTTT CASSLQGGSGNTIYF - - TRBV7-9 15 TRBJ1-3
TGTGCCAGCAGCGCTACCCGGACTAGCGGGATCACAGATACGCAGTATTTT CASSATRTSGITDTQYF TRBD2 - TRBV9 17 TRBJ2-3
TGTGCCAGCAGCTGGGGAGCAAATCAGCCCCAGCATTTT CASSWGANQPQHF - - TRBV21-1 13 TRBJ1-5
TGCAGCGTTGGGACAGGTTGGGATCAGCCCCAGCATTTT CSVGTGWDQPQHF TRBD1 once TRBV29-1 13 TRBJ1-5
TGCGCCAGCAGCTTGACAGGGTACAATGAGCAGTTCTTC CASSLTGYNEQFF - - TRBV5-1 13 TRBJ2-1
TGTGCCAGCTCAACGGGACTAGCGGGCGATGAGCAGTTCTTC CASSTGLAGDEQFF TRBD2 - TRBV18 14 TRBJ2-1
TGTGCCACCAGCAGAGGGGGGCGGGGGGCCTTCCAAGAGACCCAGTACTTC CATSRGGRGAFQETQYF TRBD2 - TRBV15 17 TRBJ2-5
TGTGCCTGGAGTCTGACAGGGGGCGGCGGCTACACCTTC CAWSLTGGGGYTF TRBD1 - TRBV30 13 TRBJ1-2
TGTGCCAGCAGAGGACAGACAGGTACCCAGCCCCAGCATTTT CASRGQTGTQPQHF - - TRBV2 14 TRBJ1-5
TGTGCCAGTAGTATAGTAAACAGGGGGTTTAAAAAACTGTTTTTT CASSIVNRGFKKLFF TRBD1 - TRBV19 15 TRBJ1-4
TGTGCCAGCAGCCAAGTACGAGCGGGGGATCGCGAGCAGTACTTC CASSQVRAGDREQYF TRBD2 - TRBV3-1/TRBV3-2 15 TRBJ2-7
TGTGCCAGCAGTCTCGACAGAAATCAGCCCCAGCATTTT CASSLDRNQPQHF - few TRBV11-1 13 TRBJ1-5
TGTGCCATCAGCGGGGGATGGTCAGATACGCAGTATTTT CAISGGWSDTQYF - - TRBV10-3 13 TRBJ2-3
TGTGCCAGTAAAGATGTGGGGCAGACCGGGGAGCTGTTTTTT CASKDVGQTGELFF - - TRBV19 14 TRBJ2-2
TGTGCCAGCAGTTTAAGGGTCCCTGGGAGTTCGGCTGAAGCTTTCTTT CASSLRVPGSSAEAFF - once TRBV27 16 TRBJ1-1
TGTGCCAGCAGTGCCACATTTATCAGGGGGATCTATGGCTACACCTTC CASSATFIRGIYGYTF TRBD1 few TRBV6-1 16 TRBJ1-2
TGTGCCATCGGTGACAGTAATGAGCAGTTCTTC CAIGDSNEQFF - - TRBV10-3 11 TRBJ2-1
TGCAGTGCTAGTCCAGGGAAAAACATTCAGTACTTC CSASPGKNIQYF - - TRBV20-1 12 TRBJ2-4
TGTGCCTGGAGTGTACAGGGTACCCCGAACACCGGGGAGCTGTTTTTT CAWSVQGTPNTGELFF - - TRBV30 16 TRBJ2-2
TGTGCCAGCAGCTTAGCACGGGAGAACACTGAAGCTTTCTTT CASSLARENTEAFF - - TRBV7-2 14 TRBJ1-1
TGTGCCAGCAGCTCTATTCAGGGTTTTCTATACAATGAGCAGTTCTTC CASSSIQGFLYNEQFF - - TRBV11-2 16 TRBJ2-1
TGTGCCAGCAGTGCCAACGGTGGAAACACCATATATTTT CASSANGGNTIYF - - TRBV25-1 13 TRBJ1-3
TGTGCCAGCAGCCAAGGTCCGACAGGGAGTAATTCACCCCTCCACTTT CASSQGPTGSNSPLHF TRBD1 few TRBV3-1/TRBV3-2 16 TRBJ1-6
TGTGCCAGCAGTTACTCGTCCGGGAAAAACATTCAGTACTTC CASSYSSGKNIQYF - - TRBV6-5 14 TRBJ2-4
TGTGCCAGTAGTACCCCAGGGAATCAGCCCCAGCATTTT CASSTPGNQPQHF - - TRBV19 13 TRBJ1-5
TGCACCAGCAGCCAGCATCGGGACTACCACCTCCAAGAGACCCAGTACTTC CTSSQHRDYHLQETQYF - - TRBV1 17 TRBJ2-5
TGTGCCAGCAGTGAGCAGGGGCGAGCTCAGCCCCAGCATTTT CASSEQGRAQPQHF - - TRBV6-1 14 TRBJ1-5
TGTGCCAGCTCTCTGGCAGGGCCTGGACTAGCGGGATACAATGAGCAGTTCTTC CASSLAGPGLAGYNEQFF TRBD2 - TRBV19 18 TRBJ2-1
TGTGCCATCAGTGGAGCGGGAGGGCCGACAGATACGCAGTATTTT CAISGAGGPTDTQYF TRBD2 - TRBV10-3 15 TRBJ2-3
TGTGCCAGCGCATCGCAGGGCAATGAAAAACTGTTTTTT CASASQGNEKLFF - - TRBV2 13 TRBJ1-4
TGTGCCAGCAGTCCGGGGACAGGGCTTGGAAACACCATATATTTT CASSPGTGLGNTIYF TRBD1 - TRBV27 15 TRBJ1-3
TGTGCCAGCAGCCACCTAGCGGGGGGGCCCGGGGAGCTGTTTTTT CASSHLAGGPGELFF TRBD2 - TRBV3-1/TRBV3-2 15 TRBJ2-2
TGTGCCAGCGGACAAGCCAGGACTGGGGCCAACGTCCTGACTTTC CASGQARTGANVLTF - - TRBV7-9 15 TRBJ2-6
TGTGCCAGCAGTTACTCGGCAGGGAAGGCCAATCAGCCCCAGCATTTT CASSYSAGKANQPQHF - once TRBV6-6 16 TRBJ1-5
TGCGCCAGCAGCCTAGGGGGTGTTAGCTCCTACGAGCAGTACTTC CASSLGGVSSYEQYF - - TRBV5-1 15 TRBJ2-7
TGTGCCAGCTCACCGCCCGGGACTCTGGGGACTGAAGCTTTCTTT CASSPPGTLGTEAFF - - TRBV18 15 TRBJ1-1
TGCGCCAGCAGTGATGGCCGTTACGAGCAGTACTTC CASSDGRYEQYF - - TRBV10-2 12 TRBJ2-7
TGTGCCAGCAGCTTTTCCGGCACTGAAGCTTTCTTT CASSFSGTEAFF - - TRBV13 12 TRBJ1-1